The 5 T cell receptor beta chains presented below share a single source sample, sequenced in a study of HIV-infected children after antiretroviral therapy interruption. Treatment: PENTA 11 planned treatment interruption arm or continuous ART arm. A 3' RACE protocol on RNA, with unique molecular identifiers, produced the TCR library. TCRdb itself ran the 3' RACE reads through MiXCR, one entry per CDR3 protein. Of fewer than 50,000 distinct CDR3 sequences listed, around 4.1% are singletons. The input for sequencing was CD45RA+ CD4+ T cells from PBMCs, pooled from several time points, taken from a donor given antiretroviral therapy, either interrupted or continuous. Subset here: naive CD4+ CD45RA+ CD45RO- T cells. These receptors came from a pool of human donors with HIV.

This CDR3 is CASSQDSRVGYEQYF. For the CDR3, the DNA is TGTGCCAGCAGCCAAGATTCCAGGGTAGGCTACGAGCAGTACTTC. The chain couples TRBV14 to TRBJ2-7; D possibly corresponds to TRBD1 (5 bases). The germline V and J ends were trimmed by 0 bases and 3 bases, with 12 bases remaining between them. Germline CDR1 reads SGHDN; CDR2 reads FVKESK. The CDR3 has 15 amino acids.

This clonotype was picked up many times. The CDR3 is CASSPQGNTEAFF. The CDR3 DNA follows: TGTGCCAGCTCACCCCAGGGGAACACTGAAGCTTTCTTT. The chain employs TRBV18 and TRBJ1-1, with D possibly matching TRBD1 (5 bases). The CDR3 has 13 amino acids. Trimming took off 3 bases at V and 1 base at J, with 6 bases between the two ends. Germline values: CDR1 KGHSH, CDR2 LQKENI.

This clonotype occurred many times. The chain joins TRBV5-1 to TRBJ2-3; D possibly corresponds to TRBD1 (6 bases). V dropped 2 bases and J dropped 2 bases, with 24 bases sitting between them. CDR1 and CDR2 from the germline V gene are SGHRS and YFSETQ. The CDR3 is 19 residues long. Written as DNA, the CDR3 is TGCGCCAGCAGCTTCGCAGGGGTCCTCTCATCCAAGAACACAGATACGCAGTATTTT. Encoded protein: CASSFAGVLSSKNTDTQYF.

This clonotype has a handful of counts. The V and J genes are TRBV7-2 and TRBJ1-5; TRBD1 might be the D (6 bases). Germline assignment: CDR1 SGHTA and CDR2 FQGNSA. The ends were cut back, 4 bases at V and 2 bases at J, with 9 bases in the middle. There are 14 residues in the CDR3. The CDR3 coding sequence is TGTGCCAGCAGCTATCGACAGGGCAATCAGCCCCAGCATTTT. It encodes CASSYRQGNQPQHF.

This clonotype was counted many times. This chain links TRBV12-3 or TRBV12-4 with TRBJ1-2, with D unclear. The CDR3 covers 14 residues. Trimming took 2 bases from V and 6 from J, leaving 13 bases between them. CDR3 bases: TGTGCCAGCAGTTTAACGGGGAGGGTGGATGGCTACACCTTC. Translated, it gives CASSLTGRVDGYTF.